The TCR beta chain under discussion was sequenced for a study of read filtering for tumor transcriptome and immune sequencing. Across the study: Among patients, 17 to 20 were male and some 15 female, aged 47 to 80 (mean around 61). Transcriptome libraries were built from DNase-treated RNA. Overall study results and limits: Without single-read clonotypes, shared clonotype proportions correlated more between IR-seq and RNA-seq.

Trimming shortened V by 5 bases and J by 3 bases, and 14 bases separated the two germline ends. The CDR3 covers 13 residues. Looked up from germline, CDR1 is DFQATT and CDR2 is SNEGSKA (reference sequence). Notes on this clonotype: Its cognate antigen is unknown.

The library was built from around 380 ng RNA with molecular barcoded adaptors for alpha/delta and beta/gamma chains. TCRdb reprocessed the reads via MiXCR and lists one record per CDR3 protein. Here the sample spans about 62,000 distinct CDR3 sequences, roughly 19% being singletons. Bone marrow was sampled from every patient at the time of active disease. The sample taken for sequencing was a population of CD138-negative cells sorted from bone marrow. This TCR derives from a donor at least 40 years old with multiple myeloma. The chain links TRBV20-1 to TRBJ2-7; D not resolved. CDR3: CSAPYASYYEQYF. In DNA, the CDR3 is TGCAGTGCTCCTTACGCGTCCTACTACGAGCAGTACTTC.